This TCR beta chain was found in a study of cytomegalovirus exposure and HLA in healthy donors (dated by TCRdb to about 2017). About the full investigation: An earlier analysis of 587 of the donors reported under 300 Gb of sequence data and some 110 million unique TCR beta sequences obtained from about 179 million T cells. An early release that covered approximately 600 HLA-typed donors contained about 290 gigabases of sequencing data and tens of millions of unique TCR sequences. The genetic ancestry cluster associated with self-reported Caucasian donors included 65% to 90% of the approximately 410 genotyped donors. The study was designed to test whether signatures of past pathogen exposure could be identified by cataloging public T cell receptors. The study used immunosequencing to profile the T cell repertoires of under 700 subjects and linked those repertoires to cytomegalovirus serostatus. Along with the roughly 700-subject first cohort, a separate validation cohort of over a hundred different subjects was used. The study combined high-throughput TCR immunosequencing, statistical association of individual TCRs with disease status, and machine learning to predict cytomegalovirus infection status. A later analysis re-examined previously published TCR beta repertoires from 500 to 700 donors and added high-resolution HLA genotyping to investigate patterns of TCR occurrence. The later analysis used no new phenotypic data to find candidate immune exposures, relying instead on TCR beta sequences and their occurrence across donors. In an earlier analysis of about 590 of the donors, high-throughput TCR beta sequencing was used to judge whether each TCR beta V gene segment behaved as functional or pseudogenic. Donor age, sex, ethnicity and CMV serostatus were compiled together with the repertoire data. In a later genetic analysis, genome-wide SNP genotypes for 398 of the 666 donors were used, and that subset was treated as a discovery cohort. Every repertoire in the discovery cohort had been generated on one and the same sequencing platform. HLA typing included class I and class II loci at four-digit resolution. Typing coverage differed by locus: A, B, C, DRB1 and DQB1 were typed in roughly 620-630 donors, DQA1 in 500 to 550, DPA1 in around 580, and DPB1 in 400 to 480. Roughly five DR-DQ haplotypes were handled as single units for association and clustering because linkage in the cohort was strong. Among 398 genotyped donors of the cohort, an average of around 250,000 unique TCR beta nucleotide sequences was sequenced per donor, of which about 19% were non-productive. Summary of the overall study and its limitations: The 87-base-pair reads could not distinguish some IMGT-functional V segments, including TRBV6-2 and TRBV6-3, so those segments were excluded. In an earlier analysis of more than 450 of the donors, most TCR beta V segments were observed in productive rearrangements about 87% or about 30% of the time, broadly matching IMGT annotations. Across donors, most TCR sequences were observed very rarely, whereas some public TCRs were present in many individuals. According to the authors, the approach could potentially be generalized to other disease states and immunological phenotypes. In a later analysis, the rate of TCR association differed among HLA loci, with DRB1 alleles having the most associated TCRs and HLA-C alleles having the fewest. Linkage disequilibrium might explain the correlated functional status among segregating V segments, but an unknown experimental factor could not be ruled out. In the study, approximately 160 TCR beta chains were listed as associated with cytomegalovirus. A further reported finding was that TCR beta sequences accurately predicted the HLA-A and HLA-B alleles for most subjects in the first cohort. The presence/absence analyses assumed that sequencing depth was roughly uniform across donors, and that assumption may not be true. Immune exposure information for the cohort was limited to CMV serostatus. Because some donors lacked HLA typing at each locus, the association tests relied only on the typed subset. Only TCR beta chains were sequenced in this cohort, and the absence of alpha or paired-chain data limited detectable features. According to a later analysis, parvovirus B19, influenza, CMV and Epstein-Barr virus appeared linked to several top co-occurrence clusters. When HLA alleles, especially DR and DQ, strongly co-occurred, TCR associations were difficult to assign to individual alleles. In a later analysis, HLA-associated TCR beta chains were found to be more clonally expanded and to have lower generation probabilities than equally common non-associated chains. The sequencing pipeline was judged likely to have produced a cluster of highly shared sequence variants as a technical artifact. Because counts were too low, approximately 18 rarely observed V segments, including chromosome 9 orphons, were excluded from the earlier analysis of fewer than 650 of the donors. According to a later genetic analysis, donors in an Asian-associated ancestry cluster had fewer N-insertions in productive TCRs than the approximately 670-donor mean. At a false discovery rate of 0.05, a later analysis linked 16,951 TCR beta sequences to specific HLA alleles. A few of the identified cytomegalovirus-associated TCR beta chains were confirmed in vitro to be specific for cytomegalovirus antigens. In both the original and validation cohorts, the classifier was reported to diagnose cytomegalovirus status with high specificity and sensitivity. Most CMV-associated TCR beta chains appeared to be HLA-restricted in a later analysis, and the HLA associations seemed to be driven largely by CMV exposure. An association between a missense DCLRE1C variant and V-gene and J-gene trimming of TCR beta chains was found in a later genetic analysis and replicated in an independent cohort.

On this clone: Which antigen it targets is not known. No clone much larger than this one lies a single base away; base qualities are absent.

The trim is 5 bases for V and 6 bases for J, with a gap of 16 bases between the germline ends. The CDR3 covers 14 residues, taking in both the cysteine and the phenylalanine. Only the CDR3 DNA is retained, 42 bases long and in frame from the first base. CDR1 is given as SGHAT and CDR2 as FQNNGV, both from the germline V gene. Receptors were amplified or captured by the immunoSEQ multiplex PCR assay. For the multiplex PCR, a mixture combining 60 forward primers for TCR Vbeta segments and 13 reverse primers for TCR Jbeta segments was used. Amplification of the CDR3 region of rearranged TCR beta genes was performed with a multiplex PCR assay on genomic DNA. Amplified TCR beta libraries were sequenced as 87-base-pair reads on the Illumina HiSeq System. Regarding the original processing steps: A later analysis tallied around 82 million unique TCR beta chains across the 700 or so repertoires, and some 10 million of those chains were shared by two or more donors. Raw reads were error-corrected and collapsed into unique sequences with a nearest-neighbor algorithm that merged closely related sequences to remove PCR and sequencing errors. Alignment of CDR3 sequences to IMGT reference sequences was used to assign V, D and J gene segments. Each retained sequence needed at least a six-nucleotide match to both a V gene segment and a J gene segment. A rearrangement was called productive if the CDR3 had no stop codons and remained in frame with V and J, and every other rearrangement was called non-productive. CDR3 was defined according to IMGT convention as the region running from the second conserved V-encoded cysteine to the conserved J-encoded phenylalanine. In an earlier analysis of 500 to 650 of the donors, sequences lacking an unambiguous match to a single V gene segment were excluded. In an earlier analysis of several hundred of the donors, V segments were called functional above 56.7% productive rearrangements and were called segregating when the between-donor standard deviation exceeded 5%. To diagnose cytomegalovirus status from the catalog of TCR beta chain sequences, a statistical classification framework was built. V and J gene assignment, in a later analysis, came from comparing TCR nucleotide sequences with IMGT/GENE-DB human TR gene sequences. A later analysis assigned CDR3 sequences and most-parsimonious VDJ recombination scenarios with the TCRdist pipeline. In a later analysis, every TCR beta chain was defined by the combination of its CDR3 amino acid sequence and its V-gene family, and reads without a unique V-gene family were dropped. As a way to deal with suspected cross-contamination and a sequencing artifact, a later analysis dropped under 600 nucleotide sequences that were highly shared and had low generation probability. In a later analysis, a clonal expansion index for each public chain was calculated from normalized within-repertoire ranks of inferred template counts. In a later analysis, generation probabilities were computed with a VDJ recombination model fitted to out-of-frame rearrangements, and the resulting probabilities were checked against IGoR. A later analysis scored TCR-TCR, TCR-HLA and TCR-CMV co-occurrence with hypergeometric tests, applying a repertoire-size bias correction to TCR pairs. In a later analysis, false discovery rates were estimated by permuting HLA or CMV assignments 20 times. In a later analysis, co-occurring TCRs were grouped using DBSCAN, and TCRdist sequence similarity was added for clustering within HLA-allele-positive subsets. Repertoires with fewer than 30,000 or more than 120,000 public chains were left out of co-occurrence clustering, as were a handful of repertoires with anomalous nucleotide sharing. The clones in this table, taken by TCRdb from immuneACCESS, are in-frame only. Not every clone is retained; where verified, under half of the shortfall comes from an unresolved V gene, and the cause of the rest is unknown. That table furnishes V, J and clone size, whereas the DNA furnished D and trimming. The sample includes 150,000 or so clones, with about four fifths observed a single time. Less than 8.5% of the sample lies in the top ten.

The cohort was made up of approximately 670 healthy bone marrow donors. Cohort members were all nominally healthy when sampled, although unrecorded immune exposures were likely present. The donor tested CMV seropositive, placing the donor among the approximately 310 seropositive members of the cohort. A peripheral blood sample was provided by each donor, and peripheral blood mononuclear cells were used for TCR beta sequencing. Genomic DNA extraction from the blood cell samples was performed with the Qiagen DNeasy Blood Extraction Kit. This TCR was sampled from a man aged 30 to 45 in good health and CMV-seropositive. Here the chain combines TRBV11-2 and TRBJ1-1; the D gene is possibly TRBD1, with 5 bases matching. Sequencing was performed on PBMCs. The nucleotide sequence is TGTGCCAGCAGCGTCCCATGGGGCCAGGCTGAAGCTTTCTTT. Translation gives CASSVPWGQAEAFF.